What follows describes a single T cell receptor (beta chain). Clones were sequenced by immunoSEQ multiplex PCR, and TCRdb holds only the in-frame ones, with some missing. The sample has around 230,000 clones, 87% seen once. Germline CDR1 reads SGHAT; CDR2 reads FQNNGV. The CDR3 extends over 16 amino acids. The germline V and J ends were trimmed by 1 base and 7 bases, with 16 bases remaining between them. The data are from a study of blood T cell repertoires in COVID-19. Study at large: Samples came from the United States, Italy and Spain, spanning acute and convalescent COVID-19.

The sample consisted of PBMCs or T cells enriched from blood (not recorded which). The receptor was derived from a man younger than 30 with acute COVID-19. This chain links TRBV11-2 with TRBJ1-4, with TRBD1 as a possible D gene (5 bases). This CDR3 reads CASSLAPAGGGEKLFF. The CDR3 DNA follows: TGTGCCAGCAGCTTAGCACCAGCCGGGGGGGGTGAAAAACTGTTTTTT.